This TCR beta chain was sequenced for a study of T cell repertoires in aging, cancer and after chemotherapy. Background on the study: Repeat sampling of healthy donors over several months to years showed clear clonal overlap.

TRB rearrangements spanning V, D and J were amplified using mixed TRB-A/B primers. One entry per CDR3 protein, called by TCRdb with MiXCR from the multiplex PCR reads. In the table there are fewer than 12,000 distinct CDR3 sequences, 30% to 40% of which are singletons. This clonotype qualifies as medium-sized (0.01 to 0.1%). Its antigen remains unidentified. Overall study findings and caveats: The repertoire data cannot show anything about immunological memory following chemotherapy. In healthy donors, age-related TCR diversity loss mainly reflected lost richness. Untreated cancer patients had significantly lower blood TCR diversity than age-matched healthy donors.

Amplification of TCR beta used genomic DNA extracted from peripheral blood. Material: blood. The clonotype was recovered from a human donor in good health.

CDR3 coding DNA: TGCAGCGTTGTGACCGGGCTTATAGGCGAGCAGTACTTC. Protein product: CSVVTGLIGEQYF. V is TRBV29-1 and J is TRBJ2-7; D remains unclear. Per germline, CDR1 SQVTM and CDR2 ANQGSEA. The CDR3 runs to 13 residues. The ends were cut back, 4 bases at V and 6 bases at J, with 16 bases in the middle.